This T cell receptor beta chain is drawn from a study of T cells after yellow fever vaccination. Overall study context: Investigators sorted EM, EMRA, CM and Tscm memory subsets, relying on CD3, CD45RA, CCR7 and CD95. Where fractions had low cell numbers, libraries were prepared from them with the SMART-Seq v4 Ultra Low Input RNA kit. Study-level points and caveats: Abundant clonotypes from the bulk population could contaminate FACS-sorted repertoires.

MiXCR was run by TCRdb on the 5' RACE reads, yielding one entry per CDR3 protein. The repertoire consists of roughly 28,000 distinct CDR3 sequences, with approximately 4.2% occurring once and the leading ten covering approximately 38%. Only a few counts were recorded for this clonotype. The CDR3 loop spans 14 amino acids. V lost 6 bases to trimming and J lost 7 bases, with 15 bases between them. Germline V gene data show CDR1 as SGHTA and CDR2 as FQGNSA. This sample comprised PBMCs, either bulk or a sorted T-cell subset (CD4+, CD8+, memory, or dextramer-sorted; not recorded which), obtained on the day of the yellow fever booster vaccination. The rearrangement uses TRBV7-2 and TRBJ1-4; no definite D call. The clonotype originates from a young man who received the YFV17D yellow fever vaccine. CDR3 DNA: TGTGCCAGCAGTCCCGTCGCCGGGTCTGAAAAACTGTTTTTT. It codes for CASSPVAGSEKLFF.